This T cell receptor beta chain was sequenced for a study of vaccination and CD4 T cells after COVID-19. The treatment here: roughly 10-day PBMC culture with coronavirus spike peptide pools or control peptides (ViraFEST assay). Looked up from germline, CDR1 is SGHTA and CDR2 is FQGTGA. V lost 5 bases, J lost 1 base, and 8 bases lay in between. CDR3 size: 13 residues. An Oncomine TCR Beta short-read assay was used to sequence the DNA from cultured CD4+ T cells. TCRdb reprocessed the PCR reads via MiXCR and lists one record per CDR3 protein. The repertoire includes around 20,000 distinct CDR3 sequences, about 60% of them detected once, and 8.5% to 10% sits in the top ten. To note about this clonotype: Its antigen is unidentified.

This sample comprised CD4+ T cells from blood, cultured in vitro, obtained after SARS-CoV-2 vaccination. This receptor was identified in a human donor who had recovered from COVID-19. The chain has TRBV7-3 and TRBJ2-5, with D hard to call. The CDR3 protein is CASSRSSQETQYF. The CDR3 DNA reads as TGTGCCAGCAGCCGTAGTTCCCAAGAGACCCAGTACTTC.